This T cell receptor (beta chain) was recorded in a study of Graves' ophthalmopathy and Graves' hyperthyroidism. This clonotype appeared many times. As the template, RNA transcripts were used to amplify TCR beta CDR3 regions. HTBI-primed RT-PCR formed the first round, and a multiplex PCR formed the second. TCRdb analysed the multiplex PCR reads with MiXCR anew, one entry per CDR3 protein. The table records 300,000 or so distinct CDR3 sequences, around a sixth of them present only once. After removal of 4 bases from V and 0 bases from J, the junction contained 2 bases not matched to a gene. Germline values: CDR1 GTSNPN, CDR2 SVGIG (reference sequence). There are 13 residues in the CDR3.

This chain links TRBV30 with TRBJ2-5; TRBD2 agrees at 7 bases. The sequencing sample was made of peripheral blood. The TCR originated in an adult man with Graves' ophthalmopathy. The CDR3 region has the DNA TGTGCCTGGACTAGCGGAAACCAAGAGACCCAGTACTTC. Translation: CAWTSGNQETQYF.